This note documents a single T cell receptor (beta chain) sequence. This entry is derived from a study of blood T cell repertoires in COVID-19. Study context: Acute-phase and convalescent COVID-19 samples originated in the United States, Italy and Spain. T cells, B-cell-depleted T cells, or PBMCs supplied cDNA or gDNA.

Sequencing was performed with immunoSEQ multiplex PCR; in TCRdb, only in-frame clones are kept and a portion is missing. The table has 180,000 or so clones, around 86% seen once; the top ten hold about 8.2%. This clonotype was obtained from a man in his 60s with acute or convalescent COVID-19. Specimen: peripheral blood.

CDR3 sequence (DNA): TGTGCCAGCAGTTCGCAGAGGAATGGCTACACCTTC. Translating gives CASSSQRNGYTF. The chain employs TRBV12-3 or TRBV12-4 and TRBJ1-2; D is ambiguous. Trimming stripped 4 bases from V and 6 bases from J, with 9 bases between. The CDR3 runs 12 residues.